The entry below describes one TCR beta chain. Its antigen is unidentified. Quantitative 5'-RACE was performed with molecular barcodes, and it yielded the TCR beta libraries. TCRdb itself ran the 5' RACE reads through MiXCR, one entry per CDR3 protein. The repertoire includes 350,000 to 450,000 distinct CDR3 sequences, about 25% of them detected once, and 0.89% sits in the top ten. These data come from a study of CD8 T cells in ankylosing spondylitis. The germline CDR1 and CDR2 sequences are SGHRS and YFSETQ. The CDR3 length is 14 residues. V shed 3 bases and J 1 base; nucleotides not matched to a gene: 3. Findings and limits, study-wide: Significantly higher representation of disease-linked clones was reported for matched ankylosing spondylitis synovial fluid. Typical of ankylosing spondylitis blood, it appeared, was a TCR beta motif of fewer than ten highly homologous variants. Certain motif variants had earlier been reported in reactive arthritis synovial fluid and blood.

The rearrangement links TRBV5-1 to TRBJ1-1; 7 bases are a match to TRBD1. This receptor was identified in a male donor with ankylosing spondylitis. The sample comprised blood, either unsorted or a sorted T cell fraction (not recorded which). CDR3 sequence: CASSYRQGNTEAFF. The CDR3 DNA is TGCGCCAGCAGCTATAGACAGGGGAACACTGAAGCTTTCTTT.